Listed below are T cell receptor beta chains from one sample, sequenced in a study of Graves' ophthalmopathy and Graves' hyperthyroidism. TCRdb re-called the multiplex PCR reads with MiXCR, one entry per CDR3 protein. Of about 620,000 distinct CDR3 sequences in the sample, about 20% are singletons; the top ten hold roughly 7.4%. Sequencing was performed on peripheral blood. All receptors derive from a woman younger than 35 with stable Graves' hyperthyroidism. Some clones in this sample may be carry-over from other donors' samples. CDR3s include the opening cysteine and the closing phenylalanine or tryptophan. The D gene is left open where the match is weak. Clone size is not always given. Where it is, it says once, few, many or a class for expanded clones.

J | V | D | size | DNA | CDR3
TRBJ1-2 | TRBV6-2/TRBV6-3 | - | many | TGTGCCAGCAGAGGGGCGTCTAACTATGGCTACACCTTC | CASRGASNYGYTF
TRBJ2-5 | TRBV6-2/TRBV6-3 | - | many | TGTGCCAGCAGTATCCCTGCTGGTGGGGAGACCCAGTACTTC | CASSIPAGGETQYF
TRBJ1-3 | TRBV12-3/TRBV12-4 | - | few | TGTGCCAGCAGCCCCCGGGACCAACTGTGGGCCATATATTTT | CASSPRDQLWAIYF
TRBJ1-1 | TRBV12-3/TRBV12-4 | - | many | TGTGCCAGCAGACCTAAGCAGGGTTGGTCCGACACTGACACTGAAGCTTTCTTT | CASRPKQGWSDTDTEAFF
TRBJ1-5 | TRBV20-1 | - | many | TGCAGTGCTAGAGATAATGGGCCTAGTCACAATCAGCCCCAGCATTTT | CSARDNGPSHNQPQHF
TRBJ1-6 | TRBV20-1 | - | few | TGCAGTGCTAGAGATCAAAGGGGACCCCTCCACTTT | CSARDQRGPLHF
TRBJ2-2 | TRBV6-4 | - | few | TGTGCCAGCAGAGACCAGGGACGGAGGAACACCGGGGAGCTGTTTTTT | CASRDQGRRNTGELFF
TRBJ1-6 | TRBV5-1 | - | - | TGCGCCAGCAGCTTAAGTCAGGCTTTCAATTCACCCCTCCACTTT | CASSLSQAFNSPLHF
TRBJ2-5 | TRBV30 | TRBD2 | many | TGTGCCTGGAGTTTCCTAGCGGGGGACCTGTACTTC | CAWSFLAGDLYF
TRBJ2-7 | TRBV20-1 | - | few | TGCAGTGCTAGCGAACTCGCAGGGCACCTTTACGAGCAGTACTTC | CSASELAGHLYEQYF
TRBJ2-7 | TRBV29-1 | - | many | TGCAGCGTTGAAGCCGGGACGGGATACGAGCAGTACTTC | CSVEAGTGYEQYF
TRBJ1-2 | TRBV2 | - | - | TGTGCCAGCAGTGTTAAATGGGACGGGGGTGGCTACACCTTC | CASSVKWDGGGYTF
TRBJ1-1 | TRBV12-3/TRBV12-4 | - | - | TGTGCCAGCAGTTTGGAGGAATTGAACACTGAAGCTTTCTTT | CASSLEELNTEAFF
TRBJ2-5 | TRBV11-1 | - | many | TGTGCCAGCAGCTCCGACGTGGCGGGGGCGGCGATTGAGCAAGAGACCCAGTACTTC | CASSSDVAGAAIEQETQYF